These 6 T cell receptor beta chains originate from one sample sequenced in a study of blood T cell repertoires in COVID-19 (dated by TCRdb to about 2020). Libraries were made using the immunoSEQ multiplex PCR assay. TCRdb re-hosts the immuneACCESS table, in-frame sequences only. Its copies lack some clones; in the studies checked, an unresolved V gene accounts for under half of them, and the cause for the rest is not known. This sample holds a few hundred thousand clones; around 90% were observed only once. 1% of the sample rests with the top ten. Sequenced material: peripheral blood. The receptors shown here come from a man aged 50-60 years with active or convalescent COVID-19.

The V gene is TRBV7-2, the J gene TRBJ2-7; D possibly corresponds to TRBD1 (5 bases). The germline CDR1 and CDR2 sequences are SGHTA and FQGNSA. This CDR3 has 15 amino acids. The germline V and J ends were trimmed by 7 bases and 2 bases, with 18 bases remaining between them. CDR3 nucleotides: TGTGCCAGCACTATTACATTTGGACAAACCTACGAGCAGTACTTC. Its translation is CASTITFGQTYEQYF.

The genes are TRBV7-8 and TRBJ2-3; 7 nucleotides agree with TRBD2. The junction had 5 bases not matched to a gene; V was cut back by 1 base and J by 4 bases. Germline lookup yields CDR1 SGHVS and CDR2 FQNEAQ. The CDR3 extends over 15 amino acids. This chain's CDR3 is CASSLDLGGADTQYF. DNA for the CDR3: TGTGCCAGCAGCTTAGACCTGGGAGGGGCAGATACGCAGTATTTT.

This chain joins TRBV5-4 and TRBJ2-1, with 10 bases fitting TRBD2. Germline assignment: CDR1 SGHNT and CDR2 YYREEE (reference sequence). The length of the CDR3 is 15 residues. V lost 2 bases and J lost 9; bases outside the gene matches: 8. CDR3 nucleotides: TGTGCCAGCAGCTTTGGGCTAGCGGGAGTTTCTGAGCAGTTCTTC. It yields the protein CASSFGLAGVSEQFF.

The chain has TRBV30 and TRBJ1-1; 8 nucleotides match TRBD1. The length of the CDR3 is 14 residues. From germline, CDR1 is GTSNPN and CDR2 SVGIG (reference sequence). V lost 3 bases to trimming and J lost 0 bases; unmatched junction nucleotides: 3. The CDR3 is CAWRVTGVNTEAFF. The CDR3 bases are TGTGCCTGGAGGGTGACAGGGGTGAACACTGAAGCTTTCTTT.

The chain employs TRBV7-9 and TRBJ2-3; D might be TRBD1 (5 bases). Germline loops: CDR1 SEHNR, CDR2 FQNEAQ (reference sequence). Trimming removed 1 base from V and 1 base from J, with 15 bases in between. The CDR3 totals 17 residues. The CDR3 region has the DNA TGTGCCAGCAGCTTAGGGCACAGCGACAGCGGCACAGATACGCAGTATTTT. Protein sequence: CASSLGHSDSGTDTQYF.

V usage is TRBV28 and J usage is TRBJ2-6, with D possibly matching TRBD2 (6 bases). Germline CDR1 and CDR2: MDHEN and SYDVKM. The CDR3 length is 15 residues. V dropped 5 bases and J dropped 2 bases, with 10 bases sitting between them. The CDR3 sequence: CASSLAGTGANVLTF. The CDR3 coding sequence is TGTGCCAGCAGTCTGGCGGGGACTGGGGCCAACGTCCTGACTTTC.